The source of this TCR beta chain is a study of identical twins. Only healthy Caucasians were enrolled as donors. A universal primer binding site was introduced by template switching. The final cDNA contained unique molecular identifiers. TCRdb itself ran the 5' RACE reads through MiXCR, one entry per CDR3 protein. Of about 890,000 distinct CDR3 sequences listed, 9% to 15% were seen once; the top ten hold 1.5% to 2%. Germline CDR1 reads MNHNS; CDR2 reads SASEGT. V dropped 5 bases and J dropped 1 base, with 9 bases sitting between them. The length of the CDR3 is 13 residues. Study-wide results and limits: Conclusions came from cross-sectional statistical analysis, not from following the same donors. Analyses of zero insertions could, in part, be confounded by invariant MAIT and iNKT cells.

Turning to this clonotype: Antigen specificity is unknown.

The same sample was also studied in work on yellow fever vaccine responses in identical twins.

This TCR was recovered from a woman aged 18-35 years in good health. The sample consisted of PBMCs. The chain recombines TRBV6-1 with TRBJ2-7, with D unresolved. Here the CDR3 DNA reads TGTGCCAGCAGTCCCCGGAGATCCTACGAGCAGTACGTC. Translated: CASSPRRSYEQYV.